Sequencing of this TCR beta chain was carried out in a study of graft-versus-host responses after intestinal transplantation. Looking at the study overall: Recipients underwent multivisceral, liver-intestinal, or isolated intestinal transplants.

General study points: Patients with graft-donor T cell macrochimerism had high graft-versus-host to host-versus-graft clonal ratios in allografts. There were GvH clones found in recipient marrow, and some of them appeared first in ileum or blood.

Method: immunoSEQ multiplex PCR; TCRdb's copy keeps in-frame clones and lacks some. Of 130,000 or so clones listed, approximately 92% are singletons. This clone has just a few counts. Antigen specificity is unknown. CDR3 length equals 14 residues. CDR1 and CDR2 (germline): SNHLY, FYNNEI. V shed 8 bases and J 3 bases; nucleotides not matched to a gene: 6. This rearrangement joins TRBV2 to TRBJ2-1, with 8 bases matching TRBD1. This clonotype originated in a human donor who received an intestinal transplant. This sample comprised unstimulated CD4+ T cells sorted from spleen or lymph node cells, obtained before intestinal transplant. In DNA form, the CDR3 reads TGTGCCAGCCTTGACAGGGGTCTCTACAATGAGCAGTTCTTC. Its translation: CASLDRGLYNEQFF.